Each of the 13 T cell receptor beta chains below was sequenced from the same sample in a study of shared clonotypes between healthy human individuals. Profiled with immunoSEQ multiplex PCR; TCRdb holds only in-frame clones, not every one. The data contain roughly 2.6 million clones, over 85% of them singletons. Sequencing was performed on naive CD4+ T cells sorted from blood. Noted subset: CD45RA+ positively selected. Every receptor here comes from a man younger than 35 in good health.

The CDR3 region is CASSSPQGPQYF. In nucleotides, the CDR3 is TGTGCCAGCAGTTCCCCCCAGGGCCCCCAGTACTTC. The chain carries TRBV28 and TRBJ2-5; a weak D match, TRBD1 (5 bases). The V gene's germline CDR1 is MDHEN and CDR2 SYDVKM. This CDR3 is 12 amino acids long. Trimming took off 4 bases at V and 9 bases at J, with 12 bases between the two ends.

This chain links TRBV5-1 with TRBJ1-5; 7 nucleotides align to TRBD1. The CDR3 spans 16 residues. V lost 3 bases, J lost 3 bases, and 9 bases stayed unmatched. CDR1 is SGHRS and CDR2 is YFSETQ in the germline V gene. CDR3 bases: TGCGCCAGCAGCTGGAGCAGGGGGGCTTACAATCAGCCCCAGCATTTT. This translates into CASSWSRGAYNQPQHF.

The chain employs TRBV5-1 and TRBJ2-5, with D possibly TRBD2 on 6 matching bases. The CDR3 is 16 residues long. Germline V gene data show CDR1 as SGHRS and CDR2 as YFSETQ. V lost 3 bases to trimming and J lost 5 bases, with 20 bases between them. The CDR3 here is CASSWGTAGTGETQYF. The CDR3 coding sequence is TGCGCCAGCAGCTGGGGCACGGCGGGGACCGGGGAGACCCAGTACTTC.

The chain has TRBV7-8 and TRBJ2-2, with TRBD2 matching over 9 bases. The ends lost 1 base at V and 4 bases at J; junction bases unmatched: 13. CDR1 is SGHVS and CDR2 is FQNEAQ in the germline V gene. The CDR3 loop spans 19 amino acids. CDR3 sequence (DNA): TGTGCCAGCAGCTTAGGGGTTAGCGGGGGAGTTGGAGGCACCGGGGAGCTGTTTTTT. It encodes CASSLGVSGGVGGTGELFF.

V gene TRBV6-1 combines with J gene TRBJ2-5, with 9 bases lining up with TRBD1. Germline values: CDR1 MNHNS, CDR2 SASEGT. Losses at the gene ends were 4 bases for V and 5 bases for J; bases not matched to a gene: 8. This CDR3 region has 15 residues. The CDR3 loop reads CASSVFTGGAETQYF. CDR3 DNA sequence: TGTGCCAGCAGTGTTTTTACAGGGGGCGCGGAGACCCAGTACTTC.

Details on this clone: The same CDR3 arises from other DNA sequences in this sample as well. This rearrangement joins TRBV20-1 to TRBJ1-4, with D hard to call. The germline gives CDR1 DFQATT, CDR2 SNEGSKA (reference sequence). Trimming shortened V by 6 bases and J by 7 bases, and 9 bases separated the two germline ends. The CDR3 spans 11 residues. In DNA form, the CDR3 reads TGCAGTGCCCCGAGAGGTGAAAAACTGTTTTTT. Protein: CSAPRGEKLFF.

This rearrangement joins TRBV6-1 to TRBJ1-2; no firm D call. The CDR3 extends over 15 amino acids. CDR1 and CDR2 from the germline V gene are MNHNS and SASEGT. Between the trimmed V and J ends, which lost 4 bases and 1 base, there was a span of 13 bases. CDR3 coding DNA: TGTGCCAGCAGTGTGGAACGTAGAGATAACTATGGCTACACCTTC. Amino acid sequence: CASSVERRDNYGYTF.

This chain joins TRBV18 and TRBJ1-5, with TRBD1 matching 7 bases. This CDR3 comprises 18 residues. Germline V CDR1 and CDR2: KGHSH, LQKENI. Germline trimming cut 6 bases from V and 0 bases from J; bases unmatched to any gene: 14. The CDR3 DNA is TGTGCCAGCTCTCAATATCAGACAGGGTTAGATAGCAATCAGCCCCAGCATTTT. Its translation: CASSQYQTGLDSNQPQHF.

The rearrangement links TRBV11-3 to TRBJ2-3; tentative D call: TRBD2 (6 bases). Trimming removed 1 base from V and 0 bases from J, with 8 bases in between. Germline-derived CDR1 and CDR2 are SGHNT and YENEEA. The CDR3 is 15 residues long. The CDR3 loop is CASSLGSGSTDTQYF. The CDR3 DNA sequence: TGTGCCAGCAGCTTAGGAAGCGGGAGCACAGATACGCAGTATTTT.

This clone was detected a few times. V and J are TRBV30 and TRBJ1-1; tentative D call: TRBD1 (6 bases). Germline CDR1 and CDR2: GTSNPN and SVGIG (reference sequence). The CDR3 spans 11 residues. V lost 2 bases, J lost 14 bases, and 15 bases lay in between. Here the CDR3 reads CAWSPGGGLFF. As DNA, the CDR3 is TGTGCCTGGAGTCCCGGCGGGGGGCTGTTCTTT.

In its sample, this clone was seen once. CDR3 loop: CASRVGFGGGGSGYTF. The CDR3 DNA reads as TGTGCCAGCAGGGTTGGCTTTGGAGGAGGGGGAAGCGGCTACACCTTC. The rearrangement uses TRBV27 and TRBJ1-2; D might be TRBD1 (6 bases). Germline CDR1 is MNHEY and CDR2 is SMNVEV (reference sequence). Trimming cost V 6 bases and J 8 bases, with 25 bases left between them. The CDR3 is 16 residues long.

The genes are TRBV19 and TRBJ1-6; the match to TRBD1 covers 8 bases. Trimming removed 6 bases from V and 9 bases from J; junction bases left unmatched: 10. The CDR3 loop spans 15 amino acids. Germline CDR1 reads LNHDA; CDR2 reads SQIVND (reference sequence). CDR3 nucleotide sequence: TGTGCCAGTAGGGGATTGGACAGGGCAGGTTCACCCCTCCACTTT. It specifies CASRGLDRAGSPLHF.

This clone was picked up one time. The chain carries TRBV28 and TRBJ1-2, with 7 bases lining up with TRBD1. V lost 3 bases and J lost 4; bases outside the gene matches: 5. Germline CDR1 MDHEN, CDR2 SYDVKM. CDR3 length: 14 residues. The CDR3 reads CASSFDGQVYGYTF. CDR3 DNA sequence: TGTGCCAGCAGTTTTGACGGACAGGTCTATGGCTACACCTTC.